A single sample is the source of the 18 T cell receptor beta chains below, sequenced in a study of early T cells in non-severe SARS-CoV-2 infection. Each CDR3 protein is one row after TCRdb ran MiXCR on the 5' RACE reads. The table includes 100,000 to 130,000 distinct CDR3 sequences, around 10% detected once. Input material: whole blood. The receptor source for this set is an adult who was a healthcare worker with PCR-confirmed SARS-CoV-2 infection or an uninfected control (not recorded which).

This clonotype was seen at least ten times. This chain joins TRBV9 and TRBJ2-7; possible D gene TRBD2, 6 bases. CDR3 size: 13 residues. Germline CDR1 SGDLS, CDR2 YYNGEE. V was cut by 3 bases and J by 6 bases, with 13 bases left in between. The CDR3 DNA follows: TGTGCCAGCAGCGCCCGACTAGTAGGCGAGCAGTACTTC. Translated: CASSARLVGEQYF.

The J gene is TRBJ2-7, the V gene TRBV20-1; 9 positions agree with TRBD2. The V and J ends lost 0 bases and 6 bases, in that order; junction bases with no gene match: 9. CDR1 DFQATT and CDR2 SNEGSKA come from the germline V gene (reference sequence). The length of the CDR3 is 15 residues. CDR3 residues: CSARDHGGRATEQYF. CDR3 sequence (DNA): TGCAGTGCTAGAGATCACGGCGGGAGGGCGACCGAGCAGTACTTC.

There are many counts of this clonotype. CDR3 DNA: TGTGCCAGCAGTACTAGGGACATCTATGGCTACACCTTC. It translates to CASSTRDIYGYTF. The J gene is TRBJ1-2, the V gene TRBV6-5; tentative D call: TRBD1 (6 bases). CDR3 length equals 13 residues. The V gene's germline CDR1 is MNHEY and CDR2 SVGAGI. The ends were cut back, 5 bases at V and 4 bases at J, with 11 bases in the middle.

In this sample, this clonotype turned up many times. V and J are TRBV7-9 and TRBJ2-4; the match to TRBD1 covers 7 bases. The J segment lost 4 bases and the V segment lost 1 base, leaving 1 base of the junction unmatched. Germline V gene lookup returns CDR1 SEHNR and CDR2 FQNEAQ (reference sequence). This CDR3 has 14 residues. The CDR3 DNA follows: TGTGCCAGCAGCTTAGAGGGGGCGAAAAACATTCAGTACTTC. Its protein is CASSLEGAKNIQYF.

This clonotype was observed a handful of times. This sequence joins TRBV6-5 and TRBJ2-2; no clear D gene. V was pared by 4 bases and J by 0 bases, with 6 bases between. This CDR3 has 14 residues. The germline V gene has CDR1 MNHEY and CDR2 SVGAGI. The CDR3 protein is CASSLAPNTGELFF. The CDR3 DNA follows: TGTGCCAGCAGTTTGGCACCGAACACCGGGGAGCTGTTTTTT.

This clonotype was detected many times. The chain has TRBV29-1 and TRBJ1-4; D remains unclear. From germline, CDR1 is SQVTM and CDR2 ANQGSEA. Between the trimmed V and J ends, which lost 4 bases and 8 bases, there was a span of 8 bases. The CDR3 consists of 11 residues. The CDR3 DNA reads as TGCAGCGTTGGGGTAGGGGAAAAACTGTTTTTT. This encodes CSVGVGEKLFF.

This clonotype was seen many times. The V gene is TRBV6-4, the J gene TRBJ1-3; 8 nucleotides match TRBD1. CDR1 is MRHNA, CDR2 SNTAGT, per germline. J lost 0 bases, V lost 7 bases, and 14 bases had no gene match. This CDR3 has 18 amino acids. DNA for the CDR3: TGTGCCAGCAAGCCGGAGACAGGGGCCGTGATCTCTGGAAACACCATATATTTT. It translates to CASKPETGAVISGNTIYF.

This clonotype was counted ten times or more. The V and J genes are TRBV6-5 and TRBJ2-3, with 8 nucleotides matching TRBD2. Trimming cost V 8 bases and J 4 bases; bases outside gene matches: 11. The CDR3 contains 15 residues. CDR1 and CDR2 (germline): MNHEY, SVGAGI. The CDR3 DNA sequence: TGTGCCAGCGCCCGCGCGGGAGGTCAGGCAGATACGCAGTATTTT. Its protein product is CASARAGGQADTQYF.

This clonotype was seen at least ten times. This chain connects TRBV6-6 to TRBJ2-5; 10 bases are a match to TRBD2. The CDR3 consists of 15 residues. Trimming cost V 6 bases and J 2 bases; bases outside gene matches: 6. From germline, CDR1 is MNHNY and CDR2 SVGAGI (reference sequence). The CDR3 spells CASRRGLAEQETQYF. CDR3 sequence (DNA): TGTGCCAGCAGACGCGGACTAGCGGAACAAGAGACCCAGTACTTC.

This chain connects TRBV3-1 to TRBJ2-6; weak D call: TRBD1 (6 bases). V lost 1 base to trimming and J lost 2 bases, with 6 bases between them. Germline V gene lookup returns CDR1 LGHDT and CDR2 YNNKEL (reference sequence). The CDR3 sequence is 15 residues long. CDR3 nucleotides: TGTGCCAGCAGCCAAGGGACAGCTGGGGCCAACGTCCTGACTTTC. It is translated as CASSQGTAGANVLTF.

This chain uses TRBV28 with TRBJ2-7, with D possibly being TRBD1 (6 bases). The CDR3 is made up of 17 amino acids. Looked up from germline, CDR1 is MDHEN and CDR2 is SYDVKM. Trimming stripped 6 bases from V and 6 bases from J, with 27 bases between. The CDR3 loop reads CASRRASRGSFVFEQYF. The CDR3 DNA reads TGTGCCAGCAGGCGTGCGTCCAGGGGTTCTTTCGTTTTCGAGCAGTACTTC. Full variable domain (remainder filled in from reference TRBV28 and TRBJ2-7): DVKVTQSSRYLVKRTGEKVFLECVQDMDHENMFWYRQDPGLGLRLIYFSYDVKMKEKGDIPEGYSVSREKKERFSLILESASTNQTSMYLCASRRASRGSFVFEQYFGPGTRLTVT.

In nucleotides, the CDR3 is TGTGCCAGCAGCCGGACTAGCAAAGAGACCCAGTACTTC. It specifies CASSRTSKETQYF. The chain combines TRBV7-2 with TRBJ2-5; 8 bases fit TRBD2. Germline CDR1 and CDR2: SGHTA and FQGNSA. Trimming cost V 5 bases and J 3 bases; bases outside gene matches: 2. The CDR3 has 13 amino acids. The full variable domain, in which reference TRBV7-2 and TRBJ2-5 provide the parts outside the CDR3, is GAGVSQSPSNKVTEKGKDVELRCDPISGHTALYWYRQSLGQGLEFLIYFQGNSAPDKSGLPSDRFSAERTGGSVSTLTIQRTQQEDSAVYLCASSRTSKETQYFGPGTRLLVL.

The chain combines TRBV2 with TRBJ1-4; no clear D. The V gene's germline CDR1 is SNHLY and CDR2 FYNNEI. The CDR3 length is 12 residues. The V and J ends lost 4 bases and 7 bases respectively, with 7 bases between them. CDR3 DNA sequence: TGTGCCAGCAGTGGGCGGATTGAAAAACTGTTTTTT. It specifies CASSGRIEKLFF.

This clonotype was seen more than once but under ten times. V is TRBV20-1 and J is TRBJ2-7, with D perhaps assigned TRBD1 or TRBD2 (5 bases each). Deletions cut 0 bases from V and 1 base from J, with 16 bases between. This CDR3 contains 16 residues. Germline CDR1 is DFQATT and CDR2 is SNEGSKA (reference sequence). The CDR3 nucleotides are TGCAGTGCTAGAGATCTTAGGACTGGGGGATCCTACGAGCAGTACTTC. Translated, it gives CSARDLRTGGSYEQYF.

This clonotype was counted only a few times. V and J are TRBV6-2 or TRBV6-3 and TRBJ2-1; TRBD2 matches at 11 bases. Trimming at V came to 2 bases and at J to 2 bases, leaving 5 bases not matched to a gene. Germline CDR1 and CDR2: MNHEY and SVGEGT. The length of the CDR3 is 17 residues. The CDR3 protein is CASSYLGLAGAYNEQFF. The CDR3 coding sequence is TGTGCCAGCAGTTACCTCGGACTAGCGGGCGCCTACAATGAGCAGTTCTTC.

This clonotype was observed a few times. The V and J genes are TRBV12-3 or TRBV12-4 and TRBJ1-1; the D gene is possibly TRBD1 (5 bases). V lost 4 bases and J lost 1, with 7 bases in between. This CDR3 has 13 amino acids. The CDR3 DNA is TGTGCCAGCAGTTATGACAGGAACACTGAAGCTTTCTTT. Translated: CASSYDRNTEAFF.

This clonotype was counted a few times. The chain is built from TRBV6-5 and TRBJ1-2; TRBD1 agrees at 7 bases. The CDR3 extends over 13 amino acids. In germline, CDR1 is MNHEY, CDR2 SVGAGI. Trimming at V came to 7 bases and at J to 8 bases, leaving 10 bases not matched to a gene. The CDR3 bases are TGTGCCAGCACCGATAGGGGGCCCTTAGGCTACACCTTC. Translated: CASTDRGPLGYTF.

This clonotype was recorded many times. The V and J genes are TRBV24-1 and TRBJ2-2; D is tentatively TRBD1 or TRBD2 (5 bases each). Looked up from germline, CDR1 is KGHDR and CDR2 is SFDVKD. The CDR3 contains 15 residues. Trimming took 4 bases from V and 7 from J, leaving 15 bases between them. CDR3 sequence reads: CATSEWGRDVGELFF. As DNA, the CDR3 is TGTGCCACCAGTGAATGGGGCAGGGACGTCGGGGAGCTGTTTTTT.